This T cell receptor (beta chain) was found in a study of cytomegalovirus exposure and HLA in healthy donors. Study outcomes and limitations: Cytomegalovirus status was reportedly diagnosed by the classifier with high sensitivity and specificity. That first-cohort TCR clusters tended to co-occur in the approximately 110 validation repertoires was found in a later analysis.

Germline V CDR1 and CDR2: WNHNN, SYGVQD (reference sequence). This CDR3 contains 14 residues. The V end lost 3 bases, the J end lost 4 bases, and 12 bases lay between the germline ends. Measured with immunoSEQ multiplex PCR; TCRdb has only the in-frame clones, and not every one. Of 120,000 or so clones listed, approximately 91% were seen once; the top ten hold 1.4%. Note on this clone: Its antigen remains unidentified.

Sequencing was performed on PBMCs. The V call is TRBV10-1, the J call TRBJ1-2; no definite D call. The source is a man younger than 40 in good health and CMV-seronegative. The CDR3 here is CASSDSRAGYGYTF. The CDR3 DNA sequence: TGCGCCAGCAGTGATAGCCGCGCTGGCTATGGCTACACCTTC.